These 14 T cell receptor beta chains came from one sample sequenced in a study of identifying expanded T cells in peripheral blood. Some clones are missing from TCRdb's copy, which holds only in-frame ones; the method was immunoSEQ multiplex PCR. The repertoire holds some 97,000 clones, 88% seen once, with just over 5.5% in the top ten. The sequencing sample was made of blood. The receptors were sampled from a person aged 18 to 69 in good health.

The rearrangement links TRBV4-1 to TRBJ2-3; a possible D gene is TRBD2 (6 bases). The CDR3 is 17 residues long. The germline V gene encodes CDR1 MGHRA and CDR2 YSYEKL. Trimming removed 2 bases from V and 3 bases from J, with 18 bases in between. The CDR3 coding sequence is TGCGCCAGCAGCCAACTGGGGTTTGGGGGAGGAACAGATACGCAGTATTTT. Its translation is CASSQLGFGGGTDTQYF.

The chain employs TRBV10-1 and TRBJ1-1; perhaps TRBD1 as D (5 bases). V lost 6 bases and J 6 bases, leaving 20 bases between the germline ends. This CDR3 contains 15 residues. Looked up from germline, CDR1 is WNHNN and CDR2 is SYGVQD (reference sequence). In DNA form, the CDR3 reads TGCGCCAGCAGCCGGTCTCAAAATAGGGGATCTGAAGCTTTCTTT. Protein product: CASSRSQNRGSEAFF.

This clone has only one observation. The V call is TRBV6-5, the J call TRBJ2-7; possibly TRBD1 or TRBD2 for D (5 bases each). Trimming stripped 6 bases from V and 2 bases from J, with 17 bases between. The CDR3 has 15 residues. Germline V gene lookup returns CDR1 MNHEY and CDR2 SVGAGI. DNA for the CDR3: TGTGCCAGCAGCCTAGCCCGACAGATAACCTACGAGCAGTACTTC. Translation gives CASSLARQITYEQYF.

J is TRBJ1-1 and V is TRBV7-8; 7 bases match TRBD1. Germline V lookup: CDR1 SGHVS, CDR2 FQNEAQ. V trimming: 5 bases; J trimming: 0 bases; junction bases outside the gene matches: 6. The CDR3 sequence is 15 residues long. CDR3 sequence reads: CASSLDRTMNTEAFF. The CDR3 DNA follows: TGTGCCAGCAGCCTGGACAGGACCATGAACACTGAAGCTTTCTTT.

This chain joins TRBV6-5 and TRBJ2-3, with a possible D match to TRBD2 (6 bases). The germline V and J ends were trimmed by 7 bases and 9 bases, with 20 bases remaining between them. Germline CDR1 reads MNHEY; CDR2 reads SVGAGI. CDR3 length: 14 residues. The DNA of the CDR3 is TGTGCCAGCACCTCTCGGGGGAATGGTGCCACGCAGTATTTT. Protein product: CASTSRGNGATQYF.

In nucleotides, the CDR3 is TGTGCCTGGAGTGCGGCGGTATGGGGAAGGAGGAAAATGAACACTGAAGCTTTCTTT. This gives the protein CAWSAAVWGRRKMNTEAFF. The chain is built from TRBV30 and TRBJ1-1; D is unclear. There are 19 residues in the CDR3. The ends were cut back, 1 base at V and 0 bases at J, with 24 bases in the middle. Germline V lookup: CDR1 GTSNPN, CDR2 SVGIG (reference sequence).

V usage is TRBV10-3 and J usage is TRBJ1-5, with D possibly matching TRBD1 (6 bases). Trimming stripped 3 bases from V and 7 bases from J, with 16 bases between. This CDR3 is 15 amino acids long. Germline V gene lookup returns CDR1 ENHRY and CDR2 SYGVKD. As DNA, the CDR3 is TGTGCCATCAGTGACCAGAGGGGGGGGGTGCAGCCCCAGCATTTT. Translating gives CAISDQRGGVQPQHF.

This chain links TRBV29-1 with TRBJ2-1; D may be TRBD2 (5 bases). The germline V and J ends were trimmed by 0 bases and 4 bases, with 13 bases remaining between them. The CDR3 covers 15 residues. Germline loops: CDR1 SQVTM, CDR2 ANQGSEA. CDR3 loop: CSVEEPSGLYNEQFF. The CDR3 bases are TGCAGCGTTGAAGAACCCAGTGGACTGTACAATGAGCAGTTCTTC.

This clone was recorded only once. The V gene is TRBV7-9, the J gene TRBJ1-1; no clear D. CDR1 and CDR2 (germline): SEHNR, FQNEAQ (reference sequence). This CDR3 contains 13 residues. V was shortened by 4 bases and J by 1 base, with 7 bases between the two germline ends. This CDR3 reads CASSSDPNTEAFF. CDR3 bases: TGTGCCAGCAGCTCAGACCCGAACACTGAAGCTTTCTTT. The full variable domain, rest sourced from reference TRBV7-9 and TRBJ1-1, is DTGVSQNPRHKITKRGQNVTFRCDPISEHNRLYWYRQTLGQGPEFLTYFQNEAQLEKSRLLSDRFSAERPKGSFSTLEIQRTEQGDSAMYLCASSSDPNTEAFFGQGTRLTVV.

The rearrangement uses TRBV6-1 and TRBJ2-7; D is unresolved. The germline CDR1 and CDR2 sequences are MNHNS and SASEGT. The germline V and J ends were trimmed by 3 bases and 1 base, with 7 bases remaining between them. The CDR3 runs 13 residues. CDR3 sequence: CASSEVGSYEQYF. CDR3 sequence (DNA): TGTGCCAGCAGTGAGGTAGGGTCCTACGAGCAGTACTTC.

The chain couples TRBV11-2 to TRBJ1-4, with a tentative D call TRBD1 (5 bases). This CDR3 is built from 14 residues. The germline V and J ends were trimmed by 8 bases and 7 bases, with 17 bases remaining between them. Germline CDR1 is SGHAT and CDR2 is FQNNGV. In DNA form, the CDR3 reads TGTGCCAGCGGGGGAACGTGGTGGGGTGAAAAACTGTTTTTT. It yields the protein CASGGTWWGEKLFF.

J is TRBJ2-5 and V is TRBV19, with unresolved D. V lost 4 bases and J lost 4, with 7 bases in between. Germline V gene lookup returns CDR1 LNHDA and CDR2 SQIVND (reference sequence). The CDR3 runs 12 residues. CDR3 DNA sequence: TGTGCCAGTAGTAATATGGGAGAGACCCAGTACTTC. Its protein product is CASSNMGETQYF.

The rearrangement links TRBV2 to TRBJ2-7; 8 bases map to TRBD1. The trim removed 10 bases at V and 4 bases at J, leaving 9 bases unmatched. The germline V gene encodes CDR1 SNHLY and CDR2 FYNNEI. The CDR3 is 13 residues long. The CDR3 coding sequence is TGTGCCACTAGGCGGGACAGGAATTACGAGCAGTACTTC. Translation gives CATRRDRNYEQYF.

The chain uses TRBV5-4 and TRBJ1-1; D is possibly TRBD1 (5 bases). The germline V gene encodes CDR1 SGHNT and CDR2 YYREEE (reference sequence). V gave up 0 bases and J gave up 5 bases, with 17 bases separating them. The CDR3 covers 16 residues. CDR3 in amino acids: CASSLGGEELLTEAFF. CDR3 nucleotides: TGTGCCAGCAGCTTGGGGGGCGAAGAGCTTCTTACTGAAGCTTTCTTT. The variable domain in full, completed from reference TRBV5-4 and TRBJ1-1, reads ETGVTQSPTHLIKTRGQQVTLRCSSQSGHNTVSWYQQALGQGPQFIFQYYREEENGRGNFPPRFSGLQFPNYSSELNVNALELDDSALYLCASSLGGEELLTEAFFGQGTRLTVV.